The T cell receptor beta chain described here comes from a study of identical twins. Study-level findings and limits: Excess twin sharing in beta out-of-frame sequences was weaker.

Unmatched junction bases numbered 6, after V lost 6 bases and J lost 8 bases. Germline CDR1 is MNHEY and CDR2 is SVGEGT. The CDR3 covers 12 residues. From the 5' RACE reads, TCRdb called clonotypes with MiXCR, one entry per CDR3 protein. This sample has about 260,000 distinct CDR3 sequences; roughly 7% occur once, and the top ten carry roughly 3.6%. This clonotype has just a few counts. Its target is unknown. These records were also assigned to another study, of yellow fever vaccine responses in identical twins.

This sequence joins TRBV6-2 or TRBV6-3 and TRBJ1-1; 7 nucleotides line up with TRBD1. The source material was memory (CD45RO+) T cells sorted from blood. This sequence originates from a woman younger than 35 in good health. The CDR3 sequence is CASRQTGLEAFF. The CDR3 region has the DNA TGTGCCAGCAGACAGACAGGGTTAGAAGCTTTCTTT.